This T cell receptor beta chain was sequenced during a study of cytomegalovirus exposure and HLA in healthy donors. PCR was performed using 60 Vbeta and 13 Jbeta primers. This table comes from immunoSEQ multiplex PCR, and its TCRdb copy is limited to in-frame clones, with some not included. The sample shows around 70,000 clones, about 81% of them seen only once. Germline loops: CDR1 SGDLS, CDR2 YYNGEE. The V and J ends lost 3 bases and 1 base respectively, with 8 bases between them. There are 14 residues in the CDR3. The chain recombines TRBV9 with TRBJ2-1; possibly TRBD1 for D (6 bases). The material sequenced was PBMCs. The receptor was derived from a woman in her 40s in good health and CMV-seropositive. The CDR3 coding sequence is TGTGCCAGCAGCGGGGGGACATCCTACAATGAGCAGTTCTTC. This translates into CASSGGTSYNEQFF.